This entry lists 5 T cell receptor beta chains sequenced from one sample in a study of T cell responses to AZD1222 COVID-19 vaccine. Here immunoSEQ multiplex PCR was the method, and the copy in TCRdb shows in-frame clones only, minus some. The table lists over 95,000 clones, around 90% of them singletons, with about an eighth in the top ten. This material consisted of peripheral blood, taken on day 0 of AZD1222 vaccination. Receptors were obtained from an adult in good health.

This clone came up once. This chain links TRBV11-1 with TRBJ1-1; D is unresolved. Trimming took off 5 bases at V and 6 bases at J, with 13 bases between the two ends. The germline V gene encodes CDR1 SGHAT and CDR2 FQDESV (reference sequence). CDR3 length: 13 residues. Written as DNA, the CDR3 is TGTGCCAGCAGCGCATTTATGATCGCTGAAGCTTTCTTT. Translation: CASSAFMIAEAFF. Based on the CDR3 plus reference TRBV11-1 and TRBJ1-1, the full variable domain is EAEVAQSPRYKITEKSQAVAFWCDPISGHATLYWYRQILGQGPELLVQFQDESVVDDSQLPKDRFSAERLKGVDSTLKIQPAELGDSAMYLCASSAFMIAEAFFGQGTRLTVV.

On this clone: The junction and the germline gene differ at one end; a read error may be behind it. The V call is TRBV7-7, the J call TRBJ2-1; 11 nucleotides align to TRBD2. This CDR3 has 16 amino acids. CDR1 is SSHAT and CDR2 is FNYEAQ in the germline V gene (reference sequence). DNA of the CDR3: TGTGCTAGCAGCTCTTCGTTACTAGCGGGGGCCGGTGAGCAGTTCTTC. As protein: CASSSSLLAGAGEQFF.

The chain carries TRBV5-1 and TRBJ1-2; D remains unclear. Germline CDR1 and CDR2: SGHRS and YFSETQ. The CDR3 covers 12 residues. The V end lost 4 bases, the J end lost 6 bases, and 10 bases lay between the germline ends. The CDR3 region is CASSQDGDGYTF. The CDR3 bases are TGCGCCAGCAGCCAGGACGGGGATGGCTACACCTTC.

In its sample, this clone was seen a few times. The chain's CDR3 is CASSEGNRGHQPQHF. The CDR3 nucleotides are TGTGCCAGCAGTGAAGGGAACAGGGGGCATCAGCCCCAGCATTTT. The genes are TRBV6-1 and TRBJ1-5, with 9 bases identical to TRBD1. V was pared by 1 base and J by 5 bases, with 3 bases of the junction left unmatched. Germline V gives CDR1 MNHNS, CDR2 SASEGT. The length of the CDR3 is 15 residues.

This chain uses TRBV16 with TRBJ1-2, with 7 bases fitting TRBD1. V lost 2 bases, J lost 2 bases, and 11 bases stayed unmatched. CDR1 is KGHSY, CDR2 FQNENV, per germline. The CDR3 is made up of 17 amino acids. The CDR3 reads CASSQPVWGRGNYGYTF. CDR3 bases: TGTGCCAGCAGCCAACCCGTTTGGGGCAGGGGGAACTATGGCTACACCTTC.